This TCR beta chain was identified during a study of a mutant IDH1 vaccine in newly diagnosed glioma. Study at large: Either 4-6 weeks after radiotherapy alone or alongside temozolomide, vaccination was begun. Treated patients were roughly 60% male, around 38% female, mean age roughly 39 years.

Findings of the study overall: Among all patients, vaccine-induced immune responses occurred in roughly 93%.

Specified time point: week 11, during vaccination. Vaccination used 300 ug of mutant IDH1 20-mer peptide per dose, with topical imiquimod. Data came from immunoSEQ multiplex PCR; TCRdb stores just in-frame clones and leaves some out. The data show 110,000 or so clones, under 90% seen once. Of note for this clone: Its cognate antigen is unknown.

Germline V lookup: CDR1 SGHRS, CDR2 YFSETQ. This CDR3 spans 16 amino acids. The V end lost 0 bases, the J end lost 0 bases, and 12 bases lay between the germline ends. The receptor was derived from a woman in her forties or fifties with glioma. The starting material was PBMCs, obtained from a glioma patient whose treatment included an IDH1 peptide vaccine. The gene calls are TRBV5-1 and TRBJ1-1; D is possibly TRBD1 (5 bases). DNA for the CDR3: TGCGCCAGCAGCTTGGTGGGGGTGGAGTTGAACACTGAAGCTTTCTTT. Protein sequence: CASSLVGVELNTEAFF.